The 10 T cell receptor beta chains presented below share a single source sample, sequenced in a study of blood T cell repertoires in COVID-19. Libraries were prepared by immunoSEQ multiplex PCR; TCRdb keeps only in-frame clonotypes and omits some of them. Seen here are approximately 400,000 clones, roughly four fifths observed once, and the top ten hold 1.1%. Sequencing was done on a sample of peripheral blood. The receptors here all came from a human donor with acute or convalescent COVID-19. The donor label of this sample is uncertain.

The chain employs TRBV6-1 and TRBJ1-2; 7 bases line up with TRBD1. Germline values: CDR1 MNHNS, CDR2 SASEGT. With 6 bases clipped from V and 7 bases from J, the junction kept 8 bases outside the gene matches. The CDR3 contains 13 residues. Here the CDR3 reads CASSRTGDSGYTF. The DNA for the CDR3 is TGTGCCAGCAGCCGAACAGGGGACTCTGGCTACACCTTC.

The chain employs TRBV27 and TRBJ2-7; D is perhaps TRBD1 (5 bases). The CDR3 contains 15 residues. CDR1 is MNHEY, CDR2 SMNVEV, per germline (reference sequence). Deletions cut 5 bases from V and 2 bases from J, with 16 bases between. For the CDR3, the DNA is TGTGCCAGCAGTACCAACCTCAGGGCCCCCTACGAGCAGTACTTC. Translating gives CASSTNLRAPYEQYF.

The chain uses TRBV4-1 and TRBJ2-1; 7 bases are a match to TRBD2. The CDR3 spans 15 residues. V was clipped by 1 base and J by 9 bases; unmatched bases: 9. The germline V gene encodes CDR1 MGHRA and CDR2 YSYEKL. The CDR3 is CASSQASDGRSEQFF. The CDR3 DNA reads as TGCGCCAGCAGCCAAGCCTCGGACGGGAGGAGTGAGCAGTTCTTC.

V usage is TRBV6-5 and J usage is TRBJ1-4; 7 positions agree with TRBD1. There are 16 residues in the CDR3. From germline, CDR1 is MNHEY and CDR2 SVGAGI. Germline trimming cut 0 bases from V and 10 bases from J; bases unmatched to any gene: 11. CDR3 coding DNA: TGTGCCAGCAGTTACTCTATCATGACAGGGAAGGCAAAACTGTTTTTT. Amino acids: CASSYSIMTGKAKLFF.

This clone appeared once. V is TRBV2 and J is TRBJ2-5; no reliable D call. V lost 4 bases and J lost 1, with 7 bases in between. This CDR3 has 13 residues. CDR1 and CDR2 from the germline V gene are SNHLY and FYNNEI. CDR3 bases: TGTGCCAGCAGTGGACATTTCCAAGAGACCCAGTACTTC. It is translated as CASSGHFQETQYF.

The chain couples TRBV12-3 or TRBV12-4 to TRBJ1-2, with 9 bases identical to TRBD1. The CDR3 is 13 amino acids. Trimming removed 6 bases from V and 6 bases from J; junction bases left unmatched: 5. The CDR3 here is CASREGQGHGYTF. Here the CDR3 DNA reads TGTGCCAGCAGGGAAGGACAGGGGCATGGCTACACCTTC.

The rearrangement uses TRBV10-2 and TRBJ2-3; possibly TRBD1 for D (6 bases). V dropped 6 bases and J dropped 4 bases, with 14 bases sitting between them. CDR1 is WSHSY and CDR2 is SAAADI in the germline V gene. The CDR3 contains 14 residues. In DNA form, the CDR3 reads TGCGCCAGCAGGATGACAGGAAGAGCAGATACGCAGTATTTT. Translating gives CASRMTGRADTQYF.

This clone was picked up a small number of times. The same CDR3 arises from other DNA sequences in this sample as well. The CDR3 DNA reads TGTGCCAGCAGTTTACAGGGATATGGCTACACCTTC. Amino acid sequence: CASSLQGYGYTF. This sequence joins TRBV28 and TRBJ1-2, with a possible D match to TRBD1 (5 bases). Germline assignment: CDR1 MDHEN and CDR2 SYDVKM. The CDR3 loop spans 12 amino acids. V shed 2 bases and J shed 5 bases, with 6 bases lying between them.

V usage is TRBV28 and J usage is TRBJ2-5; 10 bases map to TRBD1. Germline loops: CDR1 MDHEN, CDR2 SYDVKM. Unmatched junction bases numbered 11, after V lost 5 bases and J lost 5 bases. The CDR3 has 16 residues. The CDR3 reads CASSLTPGTGDETQYF. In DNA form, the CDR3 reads TGTGCCAGCAGTCTTACCCCCGGGACAGGGGACGAGACCCAGTACTTC.

CDR3 amino acids: CASSLVQQDPPYF. The CDR3 DNA sequence: TGTGCCAGCAGCTTAGTTCAACAGGACCCCCCGTATTTT. The chain employs TRBV7-9 and TRBJ2-3, with D possibly TRBD1 on 5 matching bases. The germline V and J ends were trimmed by 1 base and 14 bases, with 16 bases remaining between them. Germline lookup yields CDR1 SEHNR and CDR2 FQNEAQ (reference sequence). The CDR3 spans 13 residues.